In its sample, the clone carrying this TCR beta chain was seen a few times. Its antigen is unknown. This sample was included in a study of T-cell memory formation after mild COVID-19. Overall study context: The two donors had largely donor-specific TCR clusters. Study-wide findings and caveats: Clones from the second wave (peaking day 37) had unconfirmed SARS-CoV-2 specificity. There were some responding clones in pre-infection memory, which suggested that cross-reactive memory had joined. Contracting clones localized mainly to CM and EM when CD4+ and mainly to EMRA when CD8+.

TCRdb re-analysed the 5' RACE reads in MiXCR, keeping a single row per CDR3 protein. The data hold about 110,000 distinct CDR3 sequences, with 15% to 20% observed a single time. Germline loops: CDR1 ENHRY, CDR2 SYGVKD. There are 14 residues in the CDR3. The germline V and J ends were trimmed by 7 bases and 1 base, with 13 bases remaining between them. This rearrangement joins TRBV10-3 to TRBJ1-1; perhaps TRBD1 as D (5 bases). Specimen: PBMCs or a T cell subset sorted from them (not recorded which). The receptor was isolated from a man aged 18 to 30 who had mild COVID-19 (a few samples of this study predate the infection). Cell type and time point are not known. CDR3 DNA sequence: TGTGCCATCACTACGGGACGGGAGAACACTGAAGCTTTCTTT. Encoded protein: CAITTGRENTEAFF.